This entry lists 8 T cell receptor beta chains sequenced from one sample in a study of CD8 T cells in ankylosing spondylitis. MiXCR, applied by TCRdb to the 5' RACE reads, yields one record per CDR3 protein. The sample carries 200,000 to 250,000 distinct CDR3 sequences, approximately 7.3% recorded once. Their antigens remain unidentified. Study outcomes and limitations: A TCR beta motif of roughly 8 highly homologous variants appeared characteristic of ankylosing spondylitis blood.

Specimen: blood, either unsorted or a sorted T cell fraction (not recorded which). These receptors were collected from a male donor with ankylosing spondylitis.

V gene TRBV28 combines with J gene TRBJ2-5, with TRBD2 as a possible D gene (6 bases). V lost 5 bases, J lost 2 bases, and 18 bases lay in between. Germline loops: CDR1 MDHEN, CDR2 SYDVKM. The CDR3 contains 16 residues. Here the CDR3 DNA reads TGTGCCAGCAGTCCCCCTTTTGGCGGGATTCAAGAGACCCAGTACTTC. Translated, it gives CASSPPFGGIQETQYF.

This clonotype occurred a few times. The chain joins TRBV5-1 to TRBJ2-5; D gene uncertain. The CDR3 runs 14 residues. V lost 0 bases and J lost 4, with 10 bases in between. Germline V gives CDR1 SGHRS, CDR2 YFSETQ. This chain's CDR3 is CASSLADGLETQYF. CDR3 nucleotide sequence: TGCGCCAGCAGCTTGGCCGACGGATTAGAGACCCAGTACTTC.

This clonotype was counted many times. The chain has TRBV6-2 or TRBV6-3 and TRBJ2-2; 7 nucleotides align to TRBD1. The CDR3 has 16 residues. The V gene's germline CDR1 is MNHEY and CDR2 SVGEGT. J lost 0 bases, V lost 6 bases, and 7 bases had no gene match. The CDR3 loop reads CASSPRDSPNTGELFF. The CDR3 region has the DNA TGTGCCAGCAGCCCCCGGGACAGCCCGAACACCGGGGAGCTGTTTTTT.

This clonotype was detected many times. The chain links TRBV12-3 or TRBV12-4 to TRBJ2-2; TRBD1 aligns across 8 bases. The CDR3 is 15 residues long. Trimming cost V 5 bases and J 6 bases; bases outside gene matches: 8. This chain's CDR3 is CASSLTGERAGELFF. CDR3 in DNA: TGTGCCAGCAGTCTGACAGGGGAAAGGGCCGGGGAGCTGTTTTTT.

This clonotype was recorded many times. J is TRBJ2-1 and V is TRBV9; tentative D call: TRBD1 (6 bases). V was clipped by 4 bases and J by 7 bases, with 21 bases between them. The CDR3 consists of 16 residues. Germline V CDR1 and CDR2: SGDLS, YYNGEE. The CDR3 coding sequence is TGTGCCAGCAGCCCCCATGGACAGAGTATCTCGAATGAGCAGTTCTTC. It codes for CASSPHGQSISNEQFF.

The chain is built from TRBV11-2 and TRBJ2-5; D may correspond to TRBD1 or TRBD2 (5 bases each). Trimming left V 3 bases short and J 1 base short, with 15 bases between. The CDR3 spans 16 residues. In germline, CDR1 is SGHAT, CDR2 FQNNGV. The CDR3 DNA sequence: TGTGCCAGCAGCTTTCTAGCCGGGACGTTCCAAGAGACCCAGTACTTC. It yields the protein CASSFLAGTFQETQYF.

The J gene is TRBJ1-5, the V gene TRBV20-1; D remains unclear. With 0 bases removed from V and 7 bases from J, the gap between germline ends came to 10 bases. This CDR3 comprises 13 residues. CDR1 is DFQATT, CDR2 SNEGSKA, per germline (reference sequence). CDR3 sequence reads: CSARDLGNQPQHF. Written as DNA, the CDR3 is TGCAGTGCTAGAGATCTCGGTAACCAGCCCCAGCATTTT.

V is TRBV18 and J is TRBJ2-7; 16 bases are shared with TRBD2. Per germline, CDR1 KGHSH and CDR2 LQKENI. The CDR3 sequence is 19 residues long. With 0 bases clipped from V and 1 base from J, the junction kept 6 bases outside the gene matches. In DNA form, the CDR3 reads TGTGCCAGCTCACCACCGGGACTAGCGGGAGGGCCAGTGTCCTACGAGCAGTACTTC. Translation gives CASSPPGLAGGPVSYEQYF.